Below, 25 T cell receptor beta chains from the same sample are listed, as sequenced in a study of breast tumors, draining lymph nodes, adjacent tissues. TCRdb processed the multiplex PCR reads anew with MiXCR; each CDR3 protein has one entry. This table holds about 270,000 distinct CDR3 sequences, more than 30% found once. Samples came from axillary lymph nodes draining the breast cancer. Sequencing was performed on axillary lymph node tissue. All receptors derive from a female donor with breast cancer. Some clones in this sample may be carry-over from other donors' samples.

This clonotype was picked up many times. The V gene is TRBV7-9, the J gene TRBJ1-5, with D tentatively TRBD1 (5 bases). The CDR3 runs to 14 residues. Germline loops: CDR1 SEHNR, CDR2 FQNEAQ (reference sequence). Between the trimmed V and J ends, which lost 5 bases and 1 base, there was a span of 9 bases. CDR3 nucleotide sequence: TGTGCCAGCAGCACCGGACACAGCAATCAGCCCCAGCATTTT. It translates to CASSTGHSNQPQHF.

As regards this clonotype: This may arise from a read error, as a much more abundant clone is one base away. The CDR3 is CANSLVGTQETQYF. The CDR3 DNA reads as TGTGCCAACAGCTTAGTTGGGACCCAAGAGACCCAGTACTTC. The V gene is TRBV7-2, the J gene TRBJ2-5, with D perhaps matching TRBD1 or TRBD2 (5 bases each). Germline lookup yields CDR1 SGHTA and CDR2 FQGNSA. This CDR3 has 14 amino acids.

This clonotype was found many times. It may be a read error: a sequence one base away is much more abundant. CDR3 DNA sequence: TGTGCCAGCAGTGAATTTGGGGCCAACTATGGCTGCACCTTC. As protein: CASSEFGANYGCTF. The chain couples TRBV25-1 to TRBJ1-2; a possible D gene is TRBD1 (5 bases). This CDR3 has 14 residues. The germline V gene encodes CDR1 MGHDK and CDR2 SYGVNS.

This clonotype has more than one count but fewer than ten. This chain uses TRBV20-1 with TRBJ1-1, with 8 bases identical to TRBD1. Germline assignment: CDR1 DFQATT and CDR2 SNEGSKA (reference sequence). After removal of 2 bases from V and 0 bases from J, the junction contained 5 bases not matched to a gene. This CDR3 is 15 amino acids long. The CDR3 DNA reads TGCAGTGCTAGATGGGGACAGGTGGTGAACACTGAAGCTTTCTTT. Amino acid sequence: CSARWGQVVNTEAFF.

The chain recombines TRBV30 with TRBJ2-1; TRBD2 matches 7 bases. The CDR3 spans 15 residues. Losses at the gene ends were 3 bases for V and 7 bases for J; bases not matched to a gene: 12. The germline CDR1 and CDR2 sequences are GTSNPN and SVGIG (reference sequence). In nucleotides, the CDR3 is TGTGCCTGGAGGGGTGGAAGCGGGAAGTCGAATGAGCAGTTCTTC. Translation: CAWRGGSGKSNEQFF.

For this clonotype: The limits of the CDR3 on the DNA are not certain, so only TCRdb's listed CDR3 is given. This chain uses TRBV5-1 with TRBJ2-2; no check of the table's D call, TRBD1, against the DNA was made. Per the germline V gene, CDR1 is SGHRS and CDR2 is YFSETQ. The CDR3 length is 20 residues, termini included. This CDR3 is CASSIGTGLWLHLRFGELFF.

This clonotype was detected many times. V usage is TRBV24-1 and J usage is TRBJ1-5; maybe TRBD1 (5 bases). The CDR3 contains 14 residues. Germline CDR1 reads KGHDR; CDR2 reads SFDVKD. The germline V and J ends were trimmed by 5 bases and 2 bases, with 9 bases remaining between them. CDR3 DNA sequence: TGTGCCACCAGTGCCCAGGGTGGCAATCAGCCCCAGCATTTT. It specifies CATSAQGGNQPQHF.

This clonotype was detected a few times. The chain joins TRBV28 to TRBJ2-5; 8 bases match TRBD2. CDR3 length equals 15 residues. Germline V lookup: CDR1 MDHEN, CDR2 SYDVKM. J lost 4 bases, V lost 1 base, and 5 bases had no gene match. This chain's CDR3 is CASSLSAGVAETQYF. The CDR3, as DNA: TGTGCCAGCAGTTTATCAGCGGGAGTGGCAGAGACCCAGTACTTC.

Of note for this clonotype: This may arise from a read error, as a much more abundant clone is one base away. Because it lacks the conserved phenylalanine or tryptophan at the end, this CDR3 is likely a read error. CDR3 loop: CASSAPGSSYEQYL. Here the CDR3 DNA reads TGTGCCAGCAGCGCCCCAGGGAGTTCCTACGAGCAGTACCTC. The rearrangement joins TRBV7-9 to TRBJ2-7; D is tentatively TRBD1 or TRBD2 (5 bases each). The CDR3 totals 14 residues. Deletions cut 5 bases from V and 1 base from J, with 12 bases between. The germline gives CDR1 SEHNR, CDR2 FQNEAQ (reference sequence).

This clonotype was counted ten times or more. This chain uses TRBV15 with TRBJ2-7, with unresolved D. This CDR3 is built from 11 residues. Germline CDR1 and CDR2: LNHNV and YYDKDF (reference sequence). V dropped 1 base and J dropped 11 bases, with 9 bases sitting between them. The CDR3 protein is CATSRGSRKYF. The CDR3, as DNA: TGTGCCACCAGCAGAGGTAGTAGAAAGTACTTC.

The sample holds many counts of this clonotype. This chain joins TRBV19 and TRBJ2-1; D gene uncertain. Germline CDR1 and CDR2: LNHDA and SQIVND (reference sequence). Trimming took 3 bases from V and 4 from J, leaving 19 bases between them. The CDR3 is 17 residues long. The CDR3 DNA sequence: TGTGCCAGTAGTATTCGGTTTTTAAGGTTAGATTACAATGAGCAGTTCTTC. It translates to CASSIRFLRLDYNEQFF.

This clonotype was recorded at least ten times. The chain joins TRBV12-3 or TRBV12-4 to TRBJ2-3, with D uncertain. This CDR3 has 13 amino acids. The V end was cut by 7 bases, the J end by 5 bases, with 13 bases between. CDR3 region: CASTLILKDTQYF. CDR3 nucleotide sequence: TGTGCCAGCACCCTCATACTTAAAGATACGCAGTATTTT.

The chain joins TRBV6-5 to TRBJ2-2; TRBD2 aligns across 7 bases. With 4 bases clipped from V and 7 bases from J, the junction kept 30 bases outside the gene matches. CDR3 size: 22 residues. CDR1 is MNHEY and CDR2 is SVGAGI in the germline V gene. CDR3 residues: CASSSIRRRGRVSRSRDGELFF. The CDR3 nucleotides are TGTGCCAGCAGTTCCATCCGGCGTCGTGGGAGGGTTAGCAGGTCCCGGGACGGGGAGCTGTTTTTT.

This clonotype has only a few counts. The chain joins TRBV6-2 or TRBV6-3 to TRBJ2-4; D call uncertain. V was cut by 0 bases and J by 0 bases, with 6 bases left in between. Germline V lookup: CDR1 MNHEY, CDR2 SVGEGT. The CDR3 is 15 amino acids. CDR3 DNA: TGTGCCAGCAGTTACTCTGACACAGCCAAAAACATTCAGTACTTC. Its protein product is CASSYSDTAKNIQYF.

The chain recombines TRBV27 with TRBJ2-1; D possibly corresponds to TRBD2 (5 bases). Germline V CDR1 and CDR2: MNHEY, SMNVEV (reference sequence). The CDR3 totals 13 residues. V was trimmed by 7 bases and J by 3 bases, leaving 10 bases between them. CDR3 sequence (DNA): TGTGCCAGCAAAACGGGATACTACAATGAGCAGTTCTTC. Amino acids: CASKTGYYNEQFF.

This clonotype was observed many times. This chain joins TRBV19 and TRBJ2-7; TRBD2 matches at 12 bases. This CDR3 has 17 amino acids. CDR1 is LNHDA and CDR2 is SQIVND in the germline V gene (reference sequence). The ends lost 3 bases at V and 2 bases at J; junction bases unmatched: 8. The CDR3 DNA reads as TGTGCCAGTAGTATTTTTCCCGGACTAGCGGGACCCTACGAGCAGTACTTC. This translates into CASSIFPGLAGPYEQYF.

In this sample, this clonotype turned up many times. The gene calls are TRBV6-5 and TRBJ2-7, with 10 bases lining up with TRBD1. Per the germline V gene, CDR1 is MNHEY and CDR2 is SVGAGI. V lost 5 bases, J lost 3 bases, and 7 bases stayed unmatched. The CDR3 is 15 amino acids. The CDR3 DNA is TGTGCCAGCAGTAGACAGGGGGCGCCGCACTACGAGCAGTACTTC. Amino acids: CASSRQGAPHYEQYF.

Concerning this clonotype: Its ends do not fully match the called genes, so a read error is possible. CDR3 nucleotides: TGTGTCAGCAAGGGACAGGAGTCGAACACTGAAGCTTTCTTT. This translates into CVSKGQESNTEAFF. J is TRBJ1-1 and V is TRBV2, with 8 positions matching TRBD1. The CDR3 extends over 14 amino acids. From germline, CDR1 is SNHLY and CDR2 FYNNEI.

Points on this clonotype: A much more abundant neighbour one base away suggests this may be a read error. J is TRBJ2-7 and V is TRBV6-5, with D possibly matching TRBD1 (6 bases). Germline V lookup: CDR1 MNHEY, CDR2 SVGAGI. The CDR3 sequence is 15 residues long. This CDR3 reads CAGRPHRESSYEQYF. CDR3 nucleotide sequence: TGTGCCGGCAGGCCCCACAGGGAAAGCTCCTACGAGCAGTACTTC.

Many counts were recorded for this clonotype. V and J are TRBV29-1 and TRBJ2-3, with 15 nucleotides matching TRBD2. CDR1 SQVTM and CDR2 ANQGSEA come from the germline V gene. The V gene end was trimmed by 1 base and the J gene end by 4 bases; junction bases not matched to a gene: 3. The CDR3 consists of 16 residues. The CDR3 DNA is TGCAGCGTTGAAGGGACTAGCGGGAGGGCGTCAGATACGCAGTATTTT. Translating it yields CSVEGTSGRASDTQYF.

This clonotype came up many times. The CDR3 DNA is TGCGCCAGCAGCTTGATAGGGGCCACTAGCTCCGAGCAGTACTTC. It translates to CASSLIGATSSEQYF. The chain couples TRBV5-1 to TRBJ2-7; D might be TRBD2 (6 bases). The length of the CDR3 is 15 residues. Germline loops: CDR1 SGHRS, CDR2 YFSETQ. The V gene lost 1 base and the J gene lost 6 bases, with 17 bases spanning the gap.

This clonotype was found a few times. V and J are TRBV20-1 and TRBJ1-1; D not certain. Germline-derived CDR1 and CDR2 are DFQATT and SNEGSKA (reference sequence). The CDR3 consists of 13 residues. Trimming removed 3 bases from V and 0 bases from J, with 8 bases in between. In DNA, the CDR3 is TGCAGTGCTAGTGGCAGCTTGAACACTGAAGCTTTCTTT. Its translation: CSASGSLNTEAFF.

As to this clonotype: A much larger clone is a single base away; this may be a read error. The V gene is TRBV10-3, the J gene TRBJ2-3; D may correspond to TRBD1 or TRBD2 (6 bases each). The germline V gene encodes CDR1 ENHRY and CDR2 SYGVKD. The length of the CDR3 is 12 residues. Trimming shortened V by 10 bases and J by 6 bases, and 14 bases separated the two germline ends. In DNA form, the CDR3 reads TGTGCCAGCGGAGGGGGATGGGATACGCAGTATTTT. Translated: CASGGGWDTQYF.

Turning to this clonotype: The junction shows a germline mismatch at one end, possibly a read error. The chain combines TRBV20-1 with TRBJ2-7; D may be TRBD2 (5 bases). Germline CDR1 is DFQATT and CDR2 is SNEGSKA (reference sequence). The CDR3 consists of 15 residues. The CDR3 loop reads CSATPSSRRSVEQCF. The CDR3 DNA sequence: TGCAGTGCTACGCCTTCCTCCCGGAGGAGTGTCGAGCAGTGCTTC.

This clonotype was found many times. J is TRBJ2-2 and V is TRBV6-1, with D perhaps matching TRBD2 (6 bases). In germline, CDR1 is MNHNS, CDR2 SASEGT. The CDR3 runs to 13 residues. Trimming shortened V by 9 bases and J by 4 bases, and 12 bases separated the two germline ends. CDR3 sequence: CARGEDFTGELFF. As DNA, the CDR3 is TGTGCCAGGGGGGAGGATTTCACCGGGGAGCTGTTTTTT.